This T cell receptor beta chain emerged from a study of shared clonotypes between healthy human individuals. TCRdb's copy holds only in-frame clones and misses some; the assay was immunoSEQ multiplex PCR. This table holds about 1.5 million clones, roughly 96% found once. Sequencing was carried out using naive CD4+ T cells sorted from blood. Subset given: CD45RA+ positively selected. The clonotype comes from a man aged 25 to 45 in good health.

The CDR3 here is CASSLVYAEQFF. The CDR3 DNA reads as TGTGCCAGCAGCTTAGTGTACGCAGAGCAGTTCTTC. The chain uses TRBV11-2 and TRBJ2-1, with D hard to call. V lost 1 base and J lost 10, with 8 bases in between. Germline values: CDR1 SGHAT, CDR2 FQNNGV. There are 12 residues in the CDR3.